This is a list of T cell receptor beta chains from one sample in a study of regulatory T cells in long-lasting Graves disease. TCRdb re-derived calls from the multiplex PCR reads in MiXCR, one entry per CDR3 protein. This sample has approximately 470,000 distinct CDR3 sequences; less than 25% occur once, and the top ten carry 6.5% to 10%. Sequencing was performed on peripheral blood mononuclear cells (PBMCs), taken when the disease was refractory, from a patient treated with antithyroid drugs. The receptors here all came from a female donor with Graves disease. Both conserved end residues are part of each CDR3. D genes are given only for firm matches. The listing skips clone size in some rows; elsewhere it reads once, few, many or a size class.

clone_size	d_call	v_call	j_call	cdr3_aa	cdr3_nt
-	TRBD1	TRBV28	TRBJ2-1	CASGTLDRVNGNEQFF	TGTGCCAGCGGTACCCTCGACAGGGTGAATGGCAATGAGCAGTTCTTC
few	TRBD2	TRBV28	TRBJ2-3	CASSPTLAGAPDTQYF	TGTGCCAGCAGTCCAACACTAGCGGGAGCCCCAGATACGCAGTATTTT
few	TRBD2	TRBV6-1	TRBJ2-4	CASSPLAAKNIQYF	TGTGCCAGCAGTCCCCTAGCGGCAAAAAACATTCAGTACTTC
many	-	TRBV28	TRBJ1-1	CASSPRRRLNTEAFF	TGTGCCAGCAGTCCTCGTCGCAGACTGAACACTGAAGCTTTCTTT
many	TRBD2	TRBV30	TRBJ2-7	CAWSVSGREYEQYF	TGTGCCTGGAGTGTTAGCGGGAGGGAGTACGAGCAGTACTTC
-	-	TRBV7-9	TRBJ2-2	CASRSDANTGELFF	TGTGCCAGCAGATCGGACGCGAACACCGGGGAGCTGTTTTTT
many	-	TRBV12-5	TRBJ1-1	CASGTDKNTEAFF	TGTGCTAGTGGAACGGACAAGAACACTGAAGCTTTCTTT
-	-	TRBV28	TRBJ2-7	CATFAGGVPYEQYF	TGTGCCACCTTCGCCGGAGGGGTCCCCTACGAGCAGTACTTC
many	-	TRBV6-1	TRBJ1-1	CASGTTPGHTIFNTEAFF	TGTGCCAGCGGCACAACTCCGGGACATACGATATTTAACACTGAAGCTTTCTTT
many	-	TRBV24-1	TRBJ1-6	CATSDTRWGRGAAPLHF	TGTGCCACCAGTGATACCCGTTGGGGTAGGGGCGCGGCACCCCTCCACTTT
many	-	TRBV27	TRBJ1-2	CASSSVGRGYGYTF	TGTGCCAGCAGTTCGGTGGGCAGGGGTTATGGCTACACCTTC
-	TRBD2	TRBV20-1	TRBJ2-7	CSGLADPSGRSYEQYF	TGCAGTGGCCTGGCCGATCCTAGCGGGAGGTCCTACGAGCAGTACTTC
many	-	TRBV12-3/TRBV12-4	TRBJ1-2	CASSLGQSYGYTF	TGTGCCAGCAGTTTAGGACAGTCCTATGGCTACACCTTC
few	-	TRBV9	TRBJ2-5	CASSVDGRNQETQYF	TGTGCCAGCAGCGTAGACGGACGGAACCAAGAGACCCAGTACTTC
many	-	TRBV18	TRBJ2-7	CASSPRGQGLPYEQYF	TGTGCCAGCTCACCACGAGGCCAGGGTTTGCCCTACGAGCAGTACTTC
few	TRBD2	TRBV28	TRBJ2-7	CASRRAGTSHYEQYF	TGTGCCAGCAGGCGAGCAGGGACTAGCCACTACGAGCAGTACTTC
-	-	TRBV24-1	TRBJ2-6	CATSGFAGSGANVLTF	TGTGCCACCAGTGGCTTTGCGGGATCTGGGGCCAACGTCCTGACTTTC
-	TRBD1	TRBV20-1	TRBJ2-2	CSASGTGYTGELFF	TGCAGTGCTTCCGGGACAGGCTACACCGGGGAGCTGTTTTTT
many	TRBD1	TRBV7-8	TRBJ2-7	CASSLRGQGSSEQYF	TGTGCCAGCAGCTTAAGGGGACAGGGGTCCTCCGAGCAGTACTTC
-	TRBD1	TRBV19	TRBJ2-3	CASSTGQRTTDTQYF	TGTGCCAGTAGTACGGGACAGAGAACCACAGATACGCAGTATTTT
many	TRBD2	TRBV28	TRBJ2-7	CASSEAGYSYEQYF	TGTGCCAGCAGTGAAGCGGGATACTCCTACGAGCAGTACTTC
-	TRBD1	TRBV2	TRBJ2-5	CASHPRDRGLPKETQYF	TGTGCCAGCCATCCCCGGGACAGGGGGTTACCGAAAGAGACCCAGTACTTC
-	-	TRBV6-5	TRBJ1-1	CASSYVGGDTEAFF	TGTGCCAGCAGTTACGTAGGCGGAGACACTGAAGCTTTCTTT
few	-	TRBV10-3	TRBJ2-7	CAISEPGVRPYGEQYF	TGTGCCATCAGTGAGCCGGGTGTTCGTCCCTACGGCGAGCAGTACTTC
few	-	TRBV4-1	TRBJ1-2	CASSQEGRVSGYTF	TGCGCCAGCAGCCAAGAAGGCAGGGTAAGCGGCTACACCTTC
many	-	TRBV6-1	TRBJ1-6	CASSEVGFSLHF	TGTGCCAGCAGTGAAGTGGGATTCTCCCTCCACTTT
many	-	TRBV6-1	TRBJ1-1	CASRDPRWGVSTEAFF	TGTGCCAGCAGGGATCCTCGCTGGGGAGTAAGCACTGAAGCTTTCTTT
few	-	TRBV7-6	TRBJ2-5	CASSLGGGVETQYF	TGTGCCAGCAGCTTAGGTGGTGGGGTGGAGACCCAGTACTTC
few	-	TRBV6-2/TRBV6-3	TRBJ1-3	CASSHMQGPGGNTIYF	TGTGCCAGCAGCCACATGCAGGGACCGGGTGGAAACACCATATATTTT